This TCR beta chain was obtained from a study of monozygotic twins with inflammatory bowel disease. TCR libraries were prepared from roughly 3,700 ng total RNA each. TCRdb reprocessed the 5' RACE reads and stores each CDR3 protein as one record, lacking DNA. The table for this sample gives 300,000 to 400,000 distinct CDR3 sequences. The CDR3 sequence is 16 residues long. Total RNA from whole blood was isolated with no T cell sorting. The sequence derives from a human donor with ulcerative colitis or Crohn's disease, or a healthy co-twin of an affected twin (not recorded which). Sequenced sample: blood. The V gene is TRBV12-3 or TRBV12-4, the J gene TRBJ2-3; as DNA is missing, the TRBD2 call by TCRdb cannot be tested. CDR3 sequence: CASSFGRAGTTDTQYF.